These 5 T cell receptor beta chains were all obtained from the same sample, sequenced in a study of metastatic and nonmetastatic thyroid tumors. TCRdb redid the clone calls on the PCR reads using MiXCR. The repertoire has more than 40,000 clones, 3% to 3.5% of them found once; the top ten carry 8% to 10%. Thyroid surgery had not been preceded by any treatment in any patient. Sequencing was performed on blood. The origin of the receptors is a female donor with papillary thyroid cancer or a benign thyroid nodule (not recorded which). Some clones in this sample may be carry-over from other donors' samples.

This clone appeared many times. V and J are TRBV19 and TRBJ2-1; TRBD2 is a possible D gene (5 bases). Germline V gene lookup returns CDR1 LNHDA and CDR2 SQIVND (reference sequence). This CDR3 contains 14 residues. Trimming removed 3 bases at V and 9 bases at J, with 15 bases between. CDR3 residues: CASSIEYSGSEQFF. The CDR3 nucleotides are TGTGCCAGTAGTATTGAATATTCGGGAAGTGAGCAGTTCTTC.

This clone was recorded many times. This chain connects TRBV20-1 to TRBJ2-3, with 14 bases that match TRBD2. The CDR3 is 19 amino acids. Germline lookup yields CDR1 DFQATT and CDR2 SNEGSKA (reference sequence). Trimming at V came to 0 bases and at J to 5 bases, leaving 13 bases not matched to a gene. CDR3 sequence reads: CSARDHNKGLAGVRDTQYF. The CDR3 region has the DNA TGCAGTGCTAGAGATCATAATAAGGGACTAGCGGGAGTTAGAGATACGCAGTATTTT.

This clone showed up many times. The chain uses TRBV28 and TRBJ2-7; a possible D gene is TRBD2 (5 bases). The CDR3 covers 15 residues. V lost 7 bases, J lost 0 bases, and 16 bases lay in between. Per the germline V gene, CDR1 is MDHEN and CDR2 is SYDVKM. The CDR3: CASKGTGVNSYEQYF. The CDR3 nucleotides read TGTGCCAGCAAGGGTACCGGGGTCAACTCCTACGAGCAGTACTTC.

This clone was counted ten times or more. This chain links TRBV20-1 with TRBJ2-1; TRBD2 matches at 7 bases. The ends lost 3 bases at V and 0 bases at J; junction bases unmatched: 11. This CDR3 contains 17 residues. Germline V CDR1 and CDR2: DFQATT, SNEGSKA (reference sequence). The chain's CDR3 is CSASASGGGVSYNEQFF. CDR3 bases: TGCAGTGCTAGTGCTAGCGGTGGTGGGGTCTCCTACAATGAGCAGTTCTTC.

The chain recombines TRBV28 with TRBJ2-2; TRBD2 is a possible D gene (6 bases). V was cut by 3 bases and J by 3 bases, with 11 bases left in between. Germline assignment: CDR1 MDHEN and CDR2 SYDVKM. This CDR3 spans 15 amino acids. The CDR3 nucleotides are TGTGCCAGCAGTTTGGGAGGAACGGACACCGGGGAGCTGTTTTTT. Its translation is CASSLGGTDTGELFF.